These 2 T cell receptor beta chains originate from one sample sequenced in a study of CD8 T cells in Susac syndrome. Reverse transcription of roughly 0.5 to 1 ug RNA used random hexamers. TCRdb re-analysed the immunoSEQ multiplex PCR reads in MiXCR, keeping a single row per CDR3 protein. The data contain over 70,000 distinct CDR3 sequences, approximately 96% of them singletons. Sequenced sample: CD8+ T cells from PBMCs. These receptors all stem from a human donor with Susac syndrome.

The chain joins TRBV30 to TRBJ2-3, with D hard to call. V was trimmed by 2 bases and J by 1 base, leaving 4 bases between them. The germline gives CDR1 GTSNPN, CDR2 SVGIG (reference sequence). The CDR3 is 12 residues long. The CDR3 protein is CAWSIRTDTQYF. CDR3 DNA sequence: TGTGCCTGGAGTATCCGCACAGATACGCAGTATTTT.

This chain connects TRBV13 to TRBJ2-7, with 12 positions matching TRBD1. From germline, CDR1 is PRHDT and CDR2 FYEKMQ (reference sequence). There are 15 residues in the CDR3. The V gene end was trimmed by 5 bases and the J gene end by 3 bases; junction bases not matched to a gene: 5. The CDR3 DNA reads TGTGCCAGCAGCAGTGGGACAGGGGGCAACTACGAGCAGTACTTC. It translates to CASSSGTGGNYEQYF. The full variable domain, its missing parts supplied by reference TRBV13 and TRBJ2-7, is AAGVIQSPRHLIKEKRETATLKCYPIPRHDTVYWYQQGPGQDPQFLISFYEKMQSDKGSIPDRFSAQQFSDYHSELNMSSLELGDSALYFCASSSGTGGNYEQYFGPGTRLTVT.